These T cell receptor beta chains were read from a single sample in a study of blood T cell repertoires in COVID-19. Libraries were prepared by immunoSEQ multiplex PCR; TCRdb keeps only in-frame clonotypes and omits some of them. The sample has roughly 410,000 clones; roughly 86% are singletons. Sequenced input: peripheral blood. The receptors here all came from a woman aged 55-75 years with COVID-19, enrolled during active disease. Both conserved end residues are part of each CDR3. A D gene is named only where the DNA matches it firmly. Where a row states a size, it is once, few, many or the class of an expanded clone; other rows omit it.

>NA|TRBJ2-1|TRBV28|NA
CASSPAGIGYRYNEQFF
TGTGCCAGCAGTCCGGCGGGGATCGGCTACCGATACAATGAGCAGTTCTTC
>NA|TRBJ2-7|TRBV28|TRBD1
CASSRTGTGRHEQYF
TGTGCCAGCAGTCGGACCGGGACAGGGCGGCACGAGCAGTACTTC
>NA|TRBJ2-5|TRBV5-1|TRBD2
CASSLARLAGGLYQETQYF
TGCGCCAGCAGCTTGGCACGACTAGCGGGGGGACTCTACCAAGAGACCCAGTACTTC
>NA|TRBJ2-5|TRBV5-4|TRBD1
CASRGRGQRQETQYF
TGTGCCAGCAGGGGACGGGGACAGAGACAAGAGACCCAGTACTTC
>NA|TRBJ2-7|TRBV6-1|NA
CASSEALRQVEEQYF
TGTGCCAGCAGTGAAGCGCTCAGGCAGGTCGAGGAGCAGTACTTC
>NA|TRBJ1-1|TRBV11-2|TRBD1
CASSLGTGGLGAFF
TGTGCCAGCAGTTTGGGTACAGGGGGTCTAGGAGCTTTCTTT
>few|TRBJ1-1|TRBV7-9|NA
CASSLRSTGTEAFF
TGTGCCAGCAGCTTACGGTCGACGGGCACTGAAGCTTTCTTT
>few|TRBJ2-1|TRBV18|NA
CASSPGNRGETYNEQFF
TGTGCCAGCTCACCAGGGAATAGGGGCGAAACCTACAATGAGCAGTTCTTC
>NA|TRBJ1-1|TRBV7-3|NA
CASSLSRDTLNTEAFF
TGTGCCAGCAGCTTGTCACGGGACACCCTGAACACTGAAGCTTTCTTT
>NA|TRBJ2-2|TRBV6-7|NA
CASSYPDRAGELFF
TGTGCCAGCAGTTATCCCGATCGAGCCGGGGAGCTGTTTTTT
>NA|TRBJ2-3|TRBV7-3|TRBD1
CASSRGGMSTDTQYF
TGTGCCAGCAGCCGAGGGGGCATGAGCACAGATACGCAGTATTTT
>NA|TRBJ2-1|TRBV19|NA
CASSIVGRSEQFF
TGTGCCAGTAGTATAGTTGGGCGATCTGAGCAGTTCTTC
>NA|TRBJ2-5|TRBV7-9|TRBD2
CASSIAGAGETQYF
TGTGCCAGCAGCATAGCGGGGGCCGGGGAGACCCAGTACTTC
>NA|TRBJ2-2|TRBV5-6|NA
CASSGGIPGTGELFF
TGTGCCAGCAGCGGCGGGATCCCGGGGACCGGGGAGCTGTTTTTT
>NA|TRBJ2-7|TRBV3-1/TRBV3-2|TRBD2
CASSPTGRGAVIEQYF
TGTGCCAGCAGCCCTACGGGGCGGGGGGCTGTGATCGAGCAGTACTTC
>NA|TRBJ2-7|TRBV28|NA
CASKSDYTYEQYF
TGTGCCAGCAAGTCCGACTATACCTACGAGCAGTACTTC
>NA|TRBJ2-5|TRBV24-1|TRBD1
CATSDYGQGWEETQYF
TGTGCCACCAGTGACTACGGACAGGGGTGGGAAGAGACCCAGTACTTC
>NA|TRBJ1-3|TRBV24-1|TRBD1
CATSDHRGPAGNTIYF
TGTGCCACCAGTGATCACAGGGGACCGGCCGGAAACACCATATATTTT
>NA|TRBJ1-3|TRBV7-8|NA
CASSLPNQESGNTIYF
TGTGCCAGCAGCTTACCCAACCAGGAATCCGGAAACACCATATATTTT
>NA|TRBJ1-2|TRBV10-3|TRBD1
CAISGDRASLGYTF
TGTGCCATCAGCGGGGACAGGGCATCTCTCGGCTACACCTTC
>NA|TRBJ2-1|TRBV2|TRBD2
CASTTSRWLSYNEQFF
TGTGCCAGCACGACTAGCCGGTGGTTGTCCTACAATGAGCAGTTCTTC
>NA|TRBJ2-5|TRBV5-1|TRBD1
CASSARTGGSETQYF
TGCGCCAGCAGCGCCCGGACAGGGGGATCAGAGACCCAGTACTTC